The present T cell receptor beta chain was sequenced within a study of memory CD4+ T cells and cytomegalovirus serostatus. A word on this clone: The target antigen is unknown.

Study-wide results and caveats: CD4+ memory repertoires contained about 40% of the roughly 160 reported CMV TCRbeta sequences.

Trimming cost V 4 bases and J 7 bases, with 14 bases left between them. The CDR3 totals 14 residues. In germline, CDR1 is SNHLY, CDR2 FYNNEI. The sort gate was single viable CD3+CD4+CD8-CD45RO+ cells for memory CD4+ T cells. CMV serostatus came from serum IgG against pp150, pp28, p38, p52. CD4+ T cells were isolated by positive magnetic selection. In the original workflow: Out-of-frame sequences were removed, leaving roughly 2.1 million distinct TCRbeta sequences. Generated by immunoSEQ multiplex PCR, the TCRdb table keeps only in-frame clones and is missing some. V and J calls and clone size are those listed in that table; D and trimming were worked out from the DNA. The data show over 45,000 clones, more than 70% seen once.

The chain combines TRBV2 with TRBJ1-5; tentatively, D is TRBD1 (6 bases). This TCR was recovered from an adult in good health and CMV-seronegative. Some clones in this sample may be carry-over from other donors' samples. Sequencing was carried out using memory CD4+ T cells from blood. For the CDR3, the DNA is TGTGCCAGCAGTGCAGGGACATCTGGGCAGCCCCAGCATTTT. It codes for CASSAGTSGQPQHF. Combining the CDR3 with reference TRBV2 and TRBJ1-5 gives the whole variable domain EPEVTQTPSHQVTQMGQEVILRCVPISNHLYFYWYRQILGQKVEFLVSFYNNEISEKSEIFDDQFSVERPDGSNFTLKIRSTKLEDSAMYFCASSAGTSGQPQHFGDGTRLSIL.